The 28 T cell receptor beta chains below were found in one sample sequenced in a study of cytomegalovirus exposure and HLA in healthy donors. The PCR was carried out with 60 Vbeta primers and 13 Jbeta primers. Measured with immunoSEQ multiplex PCR; TCRdb has only the in-frame clones, and not every one. The sample records around 92,000 clones, roughly 80% being singletons. Material: PBMCs. These receptors all come from a man in his 60s in good health and CMV-seropositive.

This chain joins TRBV5-4 and TRBJ2-5; TRBD2 aligns across 13 bases. There are 16 residues in the CDR3. Germline CDR1 reads SGHNT; CDR2 reads YYREEE (reference sequence). Trimming at V came to 4 bases and at J to 3 bases, leaving 6 bases not matched to a gene. CDR3 sequence: CASSLKLAGGKETQYF. The CDR3 DNA reads as TGTGCCAGCAGCCTCAAACTAGCGGGGGGGAAAGAGACCCAGTACTTC.

The CDR3: CASSLFDISTDTQYF. The CDR3 nucleotides read TGTGCCAGCAGTTTATTCGACATTAGCACAGATACGCAGTATTTT. The chain uses TRBV28 and TRBJ2-3; no reliable D call. V was cut by 1 base and J by 0 bases, with 8 bases left in between. Germline V lookup: CDR1 MDHEN, CDR2 SYDVKM. The CDR3 extends over 15 amino acids.

This rearrangement joins TRBV5-4 to TRBJ2-7, with a weak D call TRBD1 (6 bases). The germline gives CDR1 SGHNT, CDR2 YYREEE (reference sequence). The V and J ends lost 3 bases and 4 bases respectively, with 14 bases between them. The length of the CDR3 is 14 residues. The CDR3 sequence is CASSSGDTSYEQYF. CDR3 in DNA: TGTGCCAGCAGCTCCGGGGACACTAGTTACGAGCAGTACTTC.

The chain couples TRBV7-8 to TRBJ2-1, with a weak D call TRBD2 (5 bases). CDR1 and CDR2 from the germline V gene are SGHVS and FQNEAQ. The CDR3 loop spans 13 amino acids. V lost 2 bases, J lost 5 bases, and 7 bases lay in between. The CDR3 reads CASSLRTHNEQFF. The CDR3 coding sequence is TGTGCCAGCAGCTTAAGGACTCACAATGAGCAGTTCTTC.

The CDR3 loop is CASSLGRTYEQYF. CDR3 nucleotide sequence: TGTGCCAGCAGTTTAGGCCGAACCTACGAGCAGTACTTC. The chain carries TRBV28 and TRBJ2-7; no firm D call. Trimming took 2 bases from V and 2 from J, leaving 7 bases between them. Per germline, CDR1 MDHEN and CDR2 SYDVKM. CDR3 length: 13 residues.

The chain employs TRBV10-1 and TRBJ1-1; D ambiguous. Germline V gene sequence: CDR1 WNHNN, CDR2 SYGVQD (reference sequence). V was clipped by 6 bases and J by 5 bases, with 13 bases between them. The CDR3 has 13 amino acids. The CDR3, as DNA: TGCGCCAGCAGCACAACCCCGGGGACTGAAGCTTTCTTT. Translated: CASSTTPGTEAFF.

The gene calls are TRBV7-2 and TRBJ1-2, with D uncertain. Germline V CDR1 and CDR2: SGHTA, FQGNSA. Trimming removed 5 bases from V and 0 bases from J, with 10 bases in between. There are 14 residues in the CDR3. The CDR3 region has the DNA TGTGCCAGCAGCCAAGCCCAAGCTAACTATGGCTACACCTTC. Protein product: CASSQAQANYGYTF.

This clone was seen just once. The chain recombines TRBV6-6 with TRBJ1-3; 8 bases are shared with TRBD1. From germline, CDR1 is MNHNY and CDR2 SVGAGI (reference sequence). The CDR3 totals 15 residues. V lost 2 bases and J lost 4; bases outside the gene matches: 4. The CDR3 bases are TGTGCCAGCAGTTACCCGGGGACAGGAGGAAACACCATATATTTT. It translates to CASSYPGTGGNTIYF.

This chain links TRBV6-6 with TRBJ2-7; D uncertain. There are 12 residues in the CDR3. Germline values: CDR1 MNHNY, CDR2 SVGAGI (reference sequence). The ends were cut back, 0 bases at V and 6 bases at J, with 6 bases in the middle. The CDR3 here is CASSYSAFEQYF. In DNA form, the CDR3 reads TGTGCCAGCAGTTACTCGGCATTCGAGCAGTACTTC.

V is TRBV28 and J is TRBJ2-3, with D maybe TRBD2 (5 bases). The CDR3 loop spans 12 amino acids. Between the trimmed V and J ends, which lost 7 bases and 5 bases, there was a span of 10 bases. Germline V gene sequence: CDR1 MDHEN, CDR2 SYDVKM. In DNA form, the CDR3 reads TGTGCCAGCACGGGATGGAGAGATACGCAGTATTTT. Translation: CASTGWRDTQYF.

The chain couples TRBV6-1 to TRBJ1-3; no clear D. Germline V gene lookup returns CDR1 MNHNS and CDR2 SASEGT. The CDR3 runs to 14 residues. Trimming cost V 1 base and J 2 bases, with 6 bases left between them. The CDR3 nucleotides are TGTGCCAGCAGTGAAGTTGGGCCTGGAAACACCATATATTTT. This encodes CASSEVGPGNTIYF.

The rearrangement links TRBV27 to TRBJ2-5; TRBD1 matches 7 bases. V gave up 7 bases and J gave up 7 bases; unmatched junction bases: 12. This CDR3 comprises 14 residues. Germline V lookup: CDR1 MNHEY, CDR2 SMNVEV (reference sequence). CDR3 region: CASMLGQGVGTQYF. The CDR3 nucleotides are TGTGCCAGCATGTTGGGGCAGGGGGTTGGGACCCAGTACTTC.

The chain employs TRBV5-1 and TRBJ2-5; D is uncertain. CDR1 and CDR2 from the germline V gene are SGHRS and YFSETQ. The V gene lost 4 bases and the J gene lost 3 bases, with 10 bases spanning the gap. The CDR3 runs 13 residues. The CDR3 reads CASSLHGEETQYF. The CDR3 DNA reads as TGCGCCAGCAGCCTCCATGGAGAAGAGACCCAGTACTTC.

The chain is built from TRBV6-5 and TRBJ1-1, with D possibly TRBD1 on 5 matching bases. V gave up 0 bases and J gave up 5 bases, with 13 bases separating them. CDR1 and CDR2 from the germline V gene are MNHEY and SVGAGI. This CDR3 region has 15 residues. The CDR3 DNA reads TGTGCCAGCAGTTACTCAACCGGGAGGGGAACTGAAGCTTTCTTT. This codes for CASSYSTGRGTEAFF.

The chain employs TRBV4-3 and TRBJ2-1, with D tentatively TRBD2 (6 bases). V was trimmed by 4 bases and J by 3 bases, leaving 10 bases between them. Germline CDR1 LGHNA, CDR2 YSLEER. This CDR3 is built from 14 residues. CDR3 region: CASSPGGDYNEQFF. The CDR3 DNA sequence: TGCGCCAGCAGCCCCGGCGGGGACTACAATGAGCAGTTCTTC.

CDR3 loop: CASSLPPGSTDTQYF. The CDR3 bases are TGTGCCAGCAGCTTACCGCCAGGCAGCACAGATACGCAGTATTTT. The rearrangement joins TRBV7-2 to TRBJ2-3, with D uncertain. CDR3 length: 15 residues. Germline CDR1 is SGHTA and CDR2 is FQGNSA. Trimming shortened V by 2 bases and J by 0 bases, and 9 bases separated the two germline ends.

The chain joins TRBV6-1 to TRBJ2-3; 7 bases are shared with TRBD1. Germline V lookup: CDR1 MNHNS, CDR2 SASEGT. The CDR3 sequence is 16 residues long. Trimming cost V 4 bases and J 1 base; bases outside gene matches: 8. CDR3 coding DNA: TGTGCCAGCAGTGTATCCACAGGGGCTGGCACAGATACGCAGTATTTT. Translated, it gives CASSVSTGAGTDTQYF.

The V and J genes are TRBV5-6 and TRBJ2-1, with TRBD2 identical over 11 bases. Germline V lookup: CDR1 SGHDT, CDR2 YYEEEE. Losses at the gene ends were 1 base for V and 4 bases for J; bases not matched to a gene: 1. CDR3 size: 15 residues. As DNA, the CDR3 is TGTGCCAGCAGCTTGACTAGCGGGGGATACAATGAGCAGTTCTTC. The encoded protein is CASSLTSGGYNEQFF.

This sequence joins TRBV9 and TRBJ1-2; D is perhaps TRBD1 (5 bases). Germline V lookup: CDR1 SGDLS, CDR2 YYNGEE. Trimming took 0 bases from V and 2 from J, leaving 5 bases between them. This CDR3 comprises 13 residues. CDR3 coding DNA: TGTGCCAGCAGCGTAGAGGGGAACTATGGCTACACCTTC. Translation gives CASSVEGNYGYTF.

This rearrangement joins TRBV5-1 to TRBJ2-1, with TRBD2 matching over 11 bases. V was pared by 4 bases and J by 7 bases, with 7 bases of the junction left unmatched. This CDR3 has 15 residues. The germline V gene has CDR1 SGHRS and CDR2 YFSETQ. Here the CDR3 reads CASSQRLAGMNEQFF. As DNA, the CDR3 is TGCGCCAGCAGCCAGAGACTAGCGGGGATGAATGAGCAGTTCTTC.

The chain combines TRBV5-5 with TRBJ2-7; 7 bases are shared with TRBD2. The V gene end was trimmed by 4 bases and the J gene end by 1 base; junction bases not matched to a gene: 5. This CDR3 has 14 residues. Germline CDR1 is SGHKS and CDR2 is YYEKEE (reference sequence). DNA for the CDR3: TGTGCCAGCAGCCCGACTAGCTTGTCCTACGAGCAGTACTTC. It encodes CASSPTSLSYEQYF.

This clone was seen a few times. V gene TRBV10-3 combines with J gene TRBJ1-3; 8 bases map to TRBD1. J gave up 4 bases and V 2 bases, and 13 bases lay outside the gene matches. The CDR3 contains 18 residues. CDR1 is ENHRY and CDR2 is SYGVKD in the germline V gene. In nucleotides, the CDR3 is TGTGCCATCAGTGAGCCAAGCTTGGACAGGGTGGCGGGAAACACCATATATTTT. It encodes CAISEPSLDRVAGNTIYF.

V and J are TRBV6-6 and TRBJ2-7; 7 bases match TRBD1. V shed 5 bases and J 2 bases; nucleotides not matched to a gene: 9. CDR1 is MNHNY and CDR2 is SVGAGI in the germline V gene (reference sequence). The CDR3 is made up of 15 amino acids. CDR3 residues: CASSQTGNFAYEQYF. The DNA for the CDR3 is TGTGCCAGCAGTCAGACAGGGAACTTCGCCTACGAGCAGTACTTC.

The rearrangement uses TRBV19 and TRBJ2-1; a possible D gene is TRBD1 (6 bases). Germline V gene lookup returns CDR1 LNHDA and CDR2 SQIVND (reference sequence). Trimming stripped 6 bases from V and 9 bases from J, with 21 bases between. The CDR3 is 15 residues long. The CDR3 DNA follows: TGTGCCAGTAGGGTTGCCAGGGGCCCTTTAAGTGAGCAGTTCTTC. Its protein product is CASRVARGPLSEQFF.

V and J are TRBV29-1 and TRBJ1-2; no clear D gene. CDR1 is SQVTM and CDR2 is ANQGSEA in the germline V gene. Trimming took off 2 bases at V and 4 bases at J, with 11 bases between the two ends. This CDR3 comprises 13 residues. CDR3 in amino acids: CSVENEGSYGYTF. The CDR3 coding sequence is TGCAGCGTTGAAAATGAGGGATCCTATGGCTACACCTTC.

The chain recombines TRBV30 with TRBJ2-7; 11 nucleotides match TRBD1. Germline lookup yields CDR1 GTSNPN and CDR2 SVGIG (reference sequence). Unmatched junction bases numbered 6, after V lost 3 bases and J lost 5 bases. CDR3 size: 14 residues. The CDR3 DNA reads TGTGCCTGGAGACGGACAGGGGGCTTACACGAGCAGTACTTC. This encodes CAWRRTGGLHEQYF.

The chain couples TRBV11-2 to TRBJ2-7; D is uncertain. The CDR3 length is 11 residues. The germline V and J ends were trimmed by 6 bases and 3 bases, with 6 bases remaining between them. Germline V gene lookup returns CDR1 SGHAT and CDR2 FQNNGV. The DNA for the CDR3 is TGTGCCAGCAGTATCAGCTACGAGCAGTACTTC. Protein: CASSISYEQYF.

The J gene is TRBJ2-1, the V gene TRBV4-1, with 9 bases fitting TRBD1. The CDR3 runs 14 residues. V dropped 6 bases and J dropped 8; count of bases not matched to a gene: 8. The germline gives CDR1 MGHRA, CDR2 YSYEKL. CDR3 DNA: TGCGCCAGCAGTGGGACAGGGTATCTGGATGAGCAGTTCTTC. It codes for CASSGTGYLDEQFF.